The 12 T cell receptor beta chains given below trace back to one sample, sequenced in a study of blood T cell repertoires in COVID-19 (dated by TCRdb to the early 2020s). Preparation of the library involved the immunoSEQ multiplex PCR assay. In TCRdb, the immuneACCESS table is reduced to in-frame sequences with V and J assigned. These tables do not hold every clone; where another copy was compared, an unresolved V gene accounts for under half, and the others remain unexplained. The sample table shows around 130,000 clones, and approximately 83% are seen once. Together, the top ten hold about 16% of the sample. Sequenced sample: peripheral blood. The receptors were sampled from a woman aged 45-59 years with acute or convalescent COVID-19.

V usage is TRBV10-1 and J usage is TRBJ1-5, with 7 bases lining up with TRBD1. V lost 0 bases and J lost 0; bases outside the gene matches: 5. This CDR3 is 17 amino acids long. CDR1 WNHNN and CDR2 SYGVQD come from the germline V gene (reference sequence). The CDR3 DNA reads as TGCGCCAGCAGTGAGTCTCACAGGGGAGGTAGCAATCAGCCCCAGCATTTT. It specifies CASSESHRGGSNQPQHF.

The chain employs TRBV10-3 and TRBJ1-6; D is ambiguous. Germline CDR1 ENHRY, CDR2 SYGVKD. This CDR3 region has 13 residues. Trimming pared 4 bases from V and 5 bases from J, leaving 6 bases between. CDR3 sequence (DNA): TGTGCCATCAGTGTCCGGGATAATTCACCCCTCCACTTT. This gives the protein CAISVRDNSPLHF.

This clone was found a few times. This rearrangement joins TRBV6-5 to TRBJ1-1, with D possibly matching TRBD1 (6 bases). Germline V gene sequence: CDR1 MNHEY, CDR2 SVGAGI. The V end lost 6 bases, the J end lost 6 bases, and 14 bases lay between the germline ends. This CDR3 spans 13 amino acids. The CDR3 DNA is TGTGCCAGCAGACTAACAGGGTTTTCTGAAGCTTTCTTT. It encodes CASRLTGFSEAFF.

This clone was seen more than once but under ten times. The gene calls are TRBV7-8 and TRBJ1-2, with 9 bases that match TRBD1. Germline V gene sequence: CDR1 SGHVS, CDR2 FQNEAQ. This CDR3 spans 14 amino acids. Losses at the gene ends were 4 bases for V and 8 bases for J; bases not matched to a gene: 8. The CDR3 nucleotides are TGTGCCAGCAGCTCCGCGGGACAGGGATTAGGCTACACCTTC. It codes for CASSSAGQGLGYTF.

The chain recombines TRBV5-4 with TRBJ2-1; D call uncertain. Germline CDR1 and CDR2: SGHNT and YYREEE (reference sequence). Trimming took 1 base from V and 0 from J, leaving 8 bases between them. The CDR3 is made up of 15 amino acids. The CDR3, as DNA: TGTGCCAGCAGCTTGACAGTTAGCTCCTACAATGAGCAGTTCTTC. Translation: CASSLTVSSYNEQFF.

The chain links TRBV13 to TRBJ1-1; 9 nucleotides align to TRBD1. This CDR3 spans 15 amino acids. Germline values: CDR1 PRHDT, CDR2 FYEKMQ (reference sequence). With V trimmed by 3 bases and J by 6 bases, 8 bases remained unmatched. The CDR3 reads CASSLTRDRVAEAFF. As DNA, the CDR3 is TGTGCCAGCAGCTTGACTCGGGACAGGGTGGCTGAAGCTTTCTTT.

The count of this clone is one. This chain links TRBV5-5 with TRBJ2-2, with 11 positions matching TRBD2. Per the germline V gene, CDR1 is SGHKS and CDR2 is YYEKEE (reference sequence). The CDR3 is 18 amino acids. V trimming: 0 bases; J trimming: 4 bases; junction bases outside the gene matches: 8. DNA for the CDR3: TGTGCCAGCAGCTTGGAACCTAGCGGGGGGTTAGGCACCGGGGAGCTGTTTTTT. Translated, it gives CASSLEPSGGLGTGELFF.

The V and J genes are TRBV30 and TRBJ1-1; TRBD1 might be the D (5 bases). Trimming stripped 5 bases from V and 0 bases from J, with 13 bases between. The CDR3 contains 14 residues. The germline V gene encodes CDR1 GTSNPN and CDR2 SVGIG (reference sequence). The CDR3 here is CAWLKGFLNTEAFF. The CDR3 DNA follows: TGTGCCTGGCTTAAGGGGTTCCTGAACACTGAAGCTTTCTTT.

The rearrangement links TRBV30 to TRBJ1-4; 8 bases are shared with TRBD1. Germline CDR1 reads GTSNPN; CDR2 reads SVGIG (reference sequence). V lost 8 bases, J lost 8 bases, and 4 bases stayed unmatched. This CDR3 spans 11 amino acids. The CDR3 nucleotides read TGTGCCGGGGGACAGGTGGAAAAACTGTTTTTT. It is translated as CAGGQVEKLFF.

This chain joins TRBV5-1 and TRBJ2-1; 10 nucleotides agree with TRBD2. The CDR3 sequence is 15 residues long. Per germline, CDR1 SGHRS and CDR2 YFSETQ. J was trimmed by 7 bases and V by 4 bases; bases with no gene match: 8. CDR3 bases: TGCGCCAGCAGCGCGCTAGCGGGGGCTCGGAATGAGCAGTTCTTC. As protein: CASSALAGARNEQFF.

This clone was found once. DNA of the CDR3: TGTGCCAGCAGTGAAGCACAGGTGGGGTATCAGCCCCAGCATTTT. Its translation: CASSEAQVGYQPQHF. The rearrangement links TRBV2 to TRBJ1-5; perhaps TRBD1 as D (5 bases). The CDR3 is 15 amino acids. The germline V gene encodes CDR1 SNHLY and CDR2 FYNNEI. Trimming pared 0 bases from V and 5 bases from J, leaving 11 bases between.

V and J are TRBV13 and TRBJ1-1; D unresolved. Germline loops: CDR1 PRHDT, CDR2 FYEKMQ (reference sequence). V lost 4 bases to trimming and J lost 3 bases, with 9 bases between them. This CDR3 is built from 13 residues. The CDR3 nucleotides are TGTGCCAGCAGCTACCGACAAGACACTGAAGCTTTCTTT. Translation gives CASSYRQDTEAFF.